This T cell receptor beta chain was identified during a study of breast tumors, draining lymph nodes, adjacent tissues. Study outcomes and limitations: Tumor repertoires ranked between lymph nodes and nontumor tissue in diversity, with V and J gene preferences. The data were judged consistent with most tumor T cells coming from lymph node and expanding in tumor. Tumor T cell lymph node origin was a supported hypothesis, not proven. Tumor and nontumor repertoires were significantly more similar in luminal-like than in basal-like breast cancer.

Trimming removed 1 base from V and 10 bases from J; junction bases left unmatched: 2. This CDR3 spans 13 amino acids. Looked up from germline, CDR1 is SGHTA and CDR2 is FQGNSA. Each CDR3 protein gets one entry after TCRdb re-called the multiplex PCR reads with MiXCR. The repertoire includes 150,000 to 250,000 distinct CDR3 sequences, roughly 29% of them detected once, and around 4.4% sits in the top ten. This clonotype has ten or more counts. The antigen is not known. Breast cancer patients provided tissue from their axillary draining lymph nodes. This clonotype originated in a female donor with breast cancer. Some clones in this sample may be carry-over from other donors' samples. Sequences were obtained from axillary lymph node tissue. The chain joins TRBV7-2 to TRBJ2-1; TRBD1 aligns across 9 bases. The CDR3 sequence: CASSLGDRDEQFF. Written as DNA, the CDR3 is TGTGCCAGCAGCTTAGGGGACAGGGACGAGCAGTTCTTC.